This entry lists 9 T cell receptor beta chains sequenced from one sample in a study of blood T cell repertoires in COVID-19. Repertoires were generated with immunoSEQ multiplex PCR, while TCRdb's copy carries only in-frame clones and drops some. The sample holds around 100,000 clones; roughly 80% are singletons and the top ten take around 4.3%. The sample taken for sequencing was peripheral blood. The receptor source for this set is a human donor in a cohort sampled during active COVID-19.

This chain joins TRBV11-3 and TRBJ1-2; 8 nucleotides line up with TRBD1. Germline CDR1 reads SGHNT; CDR2 reads YENEEA. This CDR3 has 13 residues. V trimming: 5 bases; J trimming: 5 bases; junction bases outside the gene matches: 4. The CDR3 DNA reads TGTGCCAGCAGCCAGGGACAGGAGTATGGCTACACCTTC. As protein: CASSQGQEYGYTF.

The CDR3 DNA reads as TGTGCCAGCAGCTTGGAGGACCCGGGACAGGGACTCTATGGCTACACCTTC. Amino acid sequence: CASSLEDPGQGLYGYTF. This chain uses TRBV7-8 with TRBJ1-2, with 9 bases matching TRBD1. Germline-derived CDR1 and CDR2 are SGHVS and FQNEAQ. After removal of 3 bases from V and 4 bases from J, the junction contained 12 bases not matched to a gene. The CDR3 spans 17 residues.

The CDR3, as DNA: TGTGCCAGCAGCCTAACCGTTCTTGTTACGGTCGGGGAGCTGTTTTTT. Translation gives CASSLTVLVTVGELFF. The V call is TRBV7-9, the J call TRBJ2-2; D uncertain. This CDR3 is 16 amino acids long. Germline V gives CDR1 SEHNR, CDR2 FQNEAQ (reference sequence). V shed 5 bases and J shed 7 bases, with 20 bases lying between them.

This chain joins TRBV5-1 and TRBJ1-3, with a weak D call TRBD1 (6 bases). CDR3 size: 15 residues. The V gene's germline CDR1 is SGHRS and CDR2 YFSETQ. Trimming stripped 3 bases from V and 0 bases from J, with 10 bases between. DNA for the CDR3: TGCGCCAGCAGCTCTACAGGGTCCTCTGGAAACACCATATATTTT. This gives the protein CASSSTGSSGNTIYF. The whole variable domain, filled in from reference TRBV5-1 and TRBJ1-3, reads KAGVTQTPRYLIKTRGQQVTLSCSPISGHRSVSWYQQTPGQGLQFLFEYFSETQRNKGNFPGRFSGRQFSNSRSEMNVSTLELGDSALYLCASSSTGSSGNTIYFGEGSWLTVV.

CDR3 sequence: CASSLVGGAGSYEQYF. CDR3 bases: TGTGCCAGCAGCTTAGTTGGGGGGGCCGGCTCCTACGAGCAGTACTTC. The gene calls are TRBV7-2 and TRBJ2-7; D might be TRBD2 (7 bases). The CDR3 runs 16 residues. CDR1 is SGHTA, CDR2 FQGNSA, per germline. Trimming shortened V by 1 base and J by 0 bases, and 13 bases separated the two germline ends.

The chain couples TRBV4-1 to TRBJ2-2, with 9 bases matching TRBD2. Germline V gives CDR1 MGHRA, CDR2 YSYEKL. V was pared by 4 bases and J by 6 bases, with 9 bases of the junction left unmatched. The CDR3 runs 16 residues. The CDR3 nucleotides read TGCGCCAGCAGCCCAGGGCGGGGGGGCCTACCCGGGGAGCTGTTTTTT. This encodes CASSPGRGGLPGELFF.

The chain uses TRBV5-8 and TRBJ2-2; the D gene is possibly TRBD2 (6 bases). The CDR3 covers 14 residues. Trimming cost V 3 bases and J 4 bases, with 10 bases left between them. Per the germline V gene, CDR1 is SGHTS and CDR2 is YDEGEE. The CDR3 protein is CASSSGLLTGELFF. The CDR3 region has the DNA TGTGCCAGCAGCTCGGGACTCCTCACCGGGGAGCTGTTTTTT.

This clone has a handful of counts. The J gene is TRBJ1-6, the V gene TRBV2; 8 positions match TRBD1. With 8 bases clipped from V and 7 bases from J, the junction kept 7 bases outside the gene matches. In germline, CDR1 is SNHLY, CDR2 FYNNEI. This CDR3 region has 14 residues. The CDR3 DNA reads as TGTGCCAGCGCAAGACAGGGGAGCAATTCACCCCTCCACTTT. The encoded protein is CASARQGSNSPLHF.

The chain carries TRBV9 and TRBJ2-2; D uncertain. CDR3 length: 15 residues. Germline V CDR1 and CDR2: SGDLS, YYNGEE. V lost 5 bases to trimming and J lost 0 bases, with 11 bases between them. This CDR3 is CASRKTEANTGELFF. The CDR3 DNA reads as TGTGCCAGCAGGAAGACTGAAGCGAACACCGGGGAGCTGTTTTTT. Full variable domain (rest looked up from reference TRBV9 and TRBJ2-2): DSGVTQTPKHLITATGQRVTLRCSPRSGDLSVYWYQQSLDQGLQFLIQYYNGEERAKGNILERFSAQQFPDLHSELNLSSLELGDSALYFCASRKTEANTGELFFGEGSRLTVL.